This record covers a single T cell receptor beta chain. The antigen is unknown. The data originate from a study of cytomegalovirus exposure and HLA in healthy donors. Study results and limitations: Analysis was carried out at a later point, and it linked a missense DCLRE1C variant to TCR beta V- and J-gene trimming. Productive status was seen about 87% or about 30% of the time for most TCR beta V segments in an earlier analysis. Near-uniform donor sequencing depth was presumed by presence/absence analyses.

A multiplex PCR was run with 60 Vbeta primers and 13 Jbeta primers. Sequenced by immunoSEQ multiplex PCR; TCRdb stores in-frame clones only, minus some. The table has approximately 100,000 clones, over 70% seen once; the top ten hold approximately 2.6%. V was pared by 6 bases and J by 5 bases, with 7 bases of the junction left unmatched. Looked up from germline, CDR1 is SGHRS and CDR2 is YFSETQ. The CDR3 consists of 14 residues. The rearrangement joins TRBV5-1 to TRBJ1-2; 10 bases agree with TRBD1. Sample: PBMCs. This TCR was recovered from a male donor in good health and CMV-seropositive. This chain's CDR3 is CASNPGTGVYGYTF. The CDR3 coding sequence is TGCGCCAGCAATCCCGGGACAGGGGTTTATGGCTACACCTTC.